These 5 T cell receptor beta chains originate from one sample sequenced in a study of blood T cell repertoires in COVID-19. The assay was immunoSEQ multiplex PCR, and TCRdb's table has in-frame clones only and misses some. Of around 60,000 clones listed, 80% to 85% are singletons. Sequenced material: peripheral blood. Receptors were obtained from a man aged 30 to 45 with COVID-19, enrolled during active disease.

In this sample, this clone turned up a few times. V and J are TRBV4-3 and TRBJ2-7; 9 bases are a match to TRBD1. The CDR3 loop spans 17 amino acids. With 1 base clipped from V and 4 bases from J, the junction kept 11 bases outside the gene matches. Germline assignment: CDR1 LGHNA and CDR2 YSLEER. The CDR3 DNA follows: TGCGCCAGCAGCCAAGCCGGCCCGGGACAGGGTGGGTACGAGCAGTACTTC. Its translation is CASSQAGPGQGGYEQYF.

V gene TRBV28 combines with J gene TRBJ2-2; 11 bases are shared with TRBD2. V shed 7 bases, J shed 4 bases, and the junction held 5 bases outside the gene matches. CDR1 MDHEN and CDR2 SYDVKM come from the germline V gene. This CDR3 comprises 15 residues. CDR3 amino acids: CASTKLAGVTGELFF. CDR3 coding DNA: TGTGCCAGCACCAAACTAGCGGGAGTCACCGGGGAGCTGTTTTTT.

This clone was detected a few times. The V gene is TRBV19, the J gene TRBJ2-7; TRBD2 aligns across 11 bases. Germline V CDR1 and CDR2: LNHDA, SQIVND (reference sequence). The CDR3 totals 14 residues. V lost 5 bases to trimming and J lost 3 bases; unmatched junction nucleotides: 3. The CDR3 loop reads CASSYGTSGYEQYF. The CDR3 bases are TGTGCCAGTAGTTACGGGACTAGCGGCTACGAGCAGTACTTC.

This sequence joins TRBV9 and TRBJ2-3; 12 bases line up with TRBD2. The CDR3 is 14 amino acids. Unmatched junction bases numbered 5, after V lost 4 bases and J lost 8 bases. CDR1 is SGDLS, CDR2 YYNGEE, per germline. The CDR3: CASSSGLAGSTQYF. The CDR3 bases are TGTGCCAGCAGCTCAGGACTAGCGGGGAGTACGCAGTATTTT.

The chain links TRBV5-1 to TRBJ1-1; 9 bases are a match to TRBD1. Looked up from germline, CDR1 is SGHRS and CDR2 is YFSETQ. This CDR3 is 16 amino acids long. Germline trimming cut 7 bases from V and 1 base from J; bases unmatched to any gene: 11. The CDR3 is CASARRGQGANTEAFF. Written as DNA, the CDR3 is TGCGCCAGCGCCCGACGGGGACAGGGCGCGAACACTGAAGCTTTCTTT.